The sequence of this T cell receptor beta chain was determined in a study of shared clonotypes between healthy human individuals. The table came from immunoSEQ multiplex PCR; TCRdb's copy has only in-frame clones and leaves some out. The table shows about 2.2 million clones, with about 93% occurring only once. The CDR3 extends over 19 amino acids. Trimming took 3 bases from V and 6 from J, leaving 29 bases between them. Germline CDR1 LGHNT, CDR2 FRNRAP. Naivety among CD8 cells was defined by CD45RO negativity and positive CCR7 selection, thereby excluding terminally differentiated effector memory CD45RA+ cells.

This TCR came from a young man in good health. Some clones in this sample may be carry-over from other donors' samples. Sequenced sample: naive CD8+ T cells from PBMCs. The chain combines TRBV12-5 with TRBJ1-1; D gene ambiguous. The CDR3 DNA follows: TGTGCTAGTGGTTTCACCCTGACCGTGAGGATACCAGGAGACGCTGAAGCTTTCTTT. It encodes CASGFTLTVRIPGDAEAFF.